The clone carrying this T cell receptor (beta chain) was detected only a few times. Its cognate antigen is unknown. A much more abundant neighbour one base away suggests this may be a read error. An approximately 9.8 ml volume of fresh peripheral blood provided the PBMCs. This sample was taken from a study of T cells in Graves' hyperthyroidism and ophthalmopathy. Study context: Any treatment followed the collection of peripheral blood at initial diagnosis.

Whole-study findings and limits: Peripheral blood also featured most of the thyroid clonotypes expanded above 0.001.

Researchers amplified the TCR beta CDR3 regions from RNA transcripts. During a first-round RT-PCR of the TCR CDR3, the HTBI primer set was used. TCRdb called the multiplex PCR reads again in MiXCR, with one record for every CDR3 protein. This table holds under 300,000 distinct CDR3 sequences, 10% to 15% found once. This TCR was recovered from a woman aged 30 to 39 with Graves' hyperthyroidism that later progressed to Graves' ophthalmopathy. The sample consisted of blood.

CDR3 sequence reads: CASSATGANYGYTF. The CDR3 coding sequence is TGTGCCAGCAGCGCGACAGGGGCTAACTATGGCTACACCTTC. The rearrangement joins TRBV9 to TRBJ1-2, with 8 bases that match TRBD1. J gave up 0 bases and V 3 bases, and 1 base lay outside the gene matches. There are 14 residues in the CDR3. In germline, CDR1 is SGDLS, CDR2 YYNGEE.